A selection of T cell receptor beta chains follows, all from one sample in a study of shared clonotypes between healthy human individuals. Generated by immunoSEQ multiplex PCR, the TCRdb table keeps only in-frame clones and is missing some. The profile shows approximately 740,000 clones, 90% to 95% of them singletons. Sequenced input: naive CD8+ T cells sorted from blood. Receptor source: a man aged 25 to 40 in good health. CDR3s leave out the opening cysteine and the closing phenylalanine or tryptophan. Each record gives: CDR3 length, V gene, J gene, D gene, clone size, CDR3 protein. D genes are given only for firm matches. A clone size is listed for some rows: how often the clone was seen (once, few, many), or a class if it is expanded.

CDR3 length: 11; V gene: TRBV6-5; J gene: TRBJ2-5; D gene: .; clone size: .; CDR3 protein: ASSGGNQETQY
CDR3 length: 13; V gene: TRBV28; J gene: TRBJ2-3; D gene: TRBD1; clone size: .; CDR3 protein: ASSNTDRTTDTQY
CDR3 length: 11; V gene: TRBV27; J gene: TRBJ2-1; D gene: .; clone size: .; CDR3 protein: ASSNDGYNEQF
CDR3 length: 12; V gene: TRBV15; J gene: TRBJ2-1; D gene: TRBD1; clone size: .; CDR3 protein: ATSRDRGSSEQF
CDR3 length: 13; V gene: TRBV4-1; J gene: TRBJ2-3; D gene: .; clone size: .; CDR3 protein: ASSHKAGNTDTQY
CDR3 length: 13; V gene: TRBV7-9; J gene: TRBJ1-5; D gene: .; clone size: .; CDR3 protein: ASSYGEGRNQPQH
CDR3 length: 11; V gene: TRBV28; J gene: TRBJ1-1; D gene: .; clone size: .; CDR3 protein: ASSSAGEVEAF
CDR3 length: 15; V gene: TRBV5-1; J gene: TRBJ1-5; D gene: .; clone size: .; CDR3 protein: ASSRKDPRNGNQPQH
CDR3 length: 14; V gene: TRBV27; J gene: TRBJ2-1; D gene: .; clone size: .; CDR3 protein: ASSYTGDTSYNEQF
CDR3 length: 13; V gene: TRBV7-6; J gene: TRBJ1-3; D gene: .; clone size: .; CDR3 protein: ASSATTETGNTIY
CDR3 length: 13; V gene: TRBV4-1; J gene: TRBJ1-1; D gene: .; clone size: once; CDR3 protein: ASSQDLQSNTEAF
CDR3 length: 9; V gene: TRBV29-1; J gene: TRBJ2-1; D gene: .; clone size: .; CDR3 protein: SVQGSSEQF
CDR3 length: 13; V gene: TRBV11-2; J gene: TRBJ1-1; D gene: TRBD1; clone size: .; CDR3 protein: ASSTLTGGNTEAF
CDR3 length: 14; V gene: TRBV9; J gene: TRBJ2-4; D gene: .; clone size: few; CDR3 protein: ASSVGFGMAKNIQY
CDR3 length: 14; V gene: TRBV6-5; J gene: TRBJ2-3; D gene: .; clone size: .; CDR3 protein: ASSYSGPSFTDTQY
CDR3 length: 15; V gene: TRBV12-5; J gene: TRBJ2-2; D gene: TRBD2; clone size: .; CDR3 protein: ASGPGLAGGVEGELF
CDR3 length: 11; V gene: TRBV27; J gene: TRBJ2-3; D gene: .; clone size: .; CDR3 protein: ASSPQGLHTQY
CDR3 length: 12; V gene: TRBV11-1; J gene: TRBJ2-5; D gene: TRBD1; clone size: few; CDR3 protein: ASSPRQGQETQY
CDR3 length: 11; V gene: TRBV2; J gene: TRBJ2-7; D gene: .; clone size: .; CDR3 protein: ASSGQITREQY
CDR3 length: 13; V gene: TRBV5-4; J gene: TRBJ2-1; D gene: .; clone size: .; CDR3 protein: ASSLVERAGNEQF
CDR3 length: 13; V gene: TRBV11-2; J gene: TRBJ1-4; D gene: .; clone size: once; CDR3 protein: ASSLELSGDEKLF
CDR3 length: 12; V gene: TRBV7-9; J gene: TRBJ1-2; D gene: .; clone size: .; CDR3 protein: ATPSGRTPYGYT
CDR3 length: 13; V gene: TRBV2; J gene: TRBJ2-7; D gene: .; clone size: .; CDR3 protein: ASMARRDGIYEQY
CDR3 length: 12; V gene: TRBV28; J gene: TRBJ2-1; D gene: .; clone size: .; CDR3 protein: ASSGQGGYNEQF
CDR3 length: 15; V gene: TRBV4-1; J gene: TRBJ2-7; D gene: TRBD1; clone size: .; CDR3 protein: ASSQGTGDPSAYEQY
CDR3 length: 12; V gene: TRBV9; J gene: TRBJ2-2; D gene: .; clone size: .; CDR3 protein: ASRSLGEGGELF
CDR3 length: 15; V gene: TRBV9; J gene: TRBJ2-1; D gene: TRBD2; clone size: .; CDR3 protein: ASSGPRTSGSNNEQF
CDR3 length: 13; V gene: TRBV27; J gene: TRBJ2-3; D gene: TRBD2; clone size: .; CDR3 protein: ASSFRRESGDTQY
CDR3 length: 11; V gene: TRBV2; J gene: TRBJ2-7; D gene: .; clone size: .; CDR3 protein: ASRKTGPYEQY
CDR3 length: 11; V gene: TRBV5-1; J gene: TRBJ2-1; D gene: TRBD1; clone size: .; CDR3 protein: ASSHRQGAEQF
CDR3 length: 13; V gene: TRBV19; J gene: TRBJ2-1; D gene: TRBD2; clone size: .; CDR3 protein: ASTLAGGSYNEQF
CDR3 length: 12; V gene: TRBV27; J gene: TRBJ2-1; D gene: TRBD1; clone size: .; CDR3 protein: ASGFPGQYNEQF
CDR3 length: 13; V gene: TRBV7-9; J gene: TRBJ2-7; D gene: .; clone size: .; CDR3 protein: ASSLGGGGSDEQY
CDR3 length: 14; V gene: TRBV7-8; J gene: TRBJ1-1; D gene: TRBD1; clone size: .; CDR3 protein: ASSDFRDSPNTEAF
CDR3 length: 12; V gene: TRBV27; J gene: TRBJ2-1; D gene: .; clone size: .; CDR3 protein: ASSFRGPYNEQF
CDR3 length: 12; V gene: TRBV27; J gene: TRBJ1-5; D gene: .; clone size: .; CDR3 protein: AAGSLDSNQPQH
CDR3 length: 11; V gene: TRBV29-1; J gene: TRBJ2-3; D gene: .; clone size: .; CDR3 protein: SSSGSRTDTQY
CDR3 length: 14; V gene: TRBV5-4; J gene: TRBJ2-1; D gene: .; clone size: .; CDR3 protein: ASSFRRTNSYNEQF
CDR3 length: 13; V gene: TRBV14; J gene: TRBJ2-7; D gene: .; clone size: .; CDR3 protein: ASSQGVGPGYEQY
CDR3 length: 16; V gene: TRBV7-8; J gene: TRBJ2-5; D gene: .; clone size: .; CDR3 protein: ASSLARGGWQSKETQY
CDR3 length: 8; V gene: TRBV9; J gene: TRBJ2-1; D gene: .; clone size: once; CDR3 protein: ASGNNEQF
CDR3 length: 12; V gene: TRBV11-2; J gene: TRBJ2-7; D gene: TRBD2; clone size: once; CDR3 protein: ASSWTSGRNEQY
CDR3 length: 11; V gene: TRBV7-2; J gene: TRBJ2-1; D gene: .; clone size: .; CDR3 protein: ASSPGTVNEQF
CDR3 length: 12; V gene: TRBV27; J gene: TRBJ1-1; D gene: TRBD1; clone size: .; CDR3 protein: ASSPRTGQTEAF
CDR3 length: 13; V gene: TRBV27; J gene: TRBJ2-1; D gene: .; clone size: .; CDR3 protein: ASSSRWASYNEQF
CDR3 length: 11; V gene: TRBV19; J gene: TRBJ1-1; D gene: .; clone size: .; CDR3 protein: ASKDLSPTEAF
CDR3 length: 12; V gene: TRBV29-1; J gene: TRBJ2-2; D gene: TRBD1; clone size: .; CDR3 protein: SVRGDRDTGELF
CDR3 length: 9; V gene: TRBV29-1; J gene: TRBJ2-1; D gene: TRBD2; clone size: .; CDR3 protein: SAAGGAEQF
CDR3 length: 11; V gene: TRBV9; J gene: TRBJ2-4; D gene: .; clone size: .; CDR3 protein: ASSGGLWGIQY
CDR3 length: 11; V gene: TRBV21-1; J gene: TRBJ2-5; D gene: .; clone size: .; CDR3 protein: ASSKELGETQY
CDR3 length: 11; V gene: TRBV7-8; J gene: TRBJ1-5; D gene: .; clone size: .; CDR3 protein: ASSLWGNQPQH
CDR3 length: 10; V gene: TRBV7-8; J gene: TRBJ2-7; D gene: .; clone size: .; CDR3 protein: ASSLTGYEQY
CDR3 length: 10; V gene: TRBV2; J gene: TRBJ1-2; D gene: .; clone size: .; CDR3 protein: ATKAGEVGYT
CDR3 length: 12; V gene: TRBV5-4; J gene: TRBJ2-7; D gene: TRBD1; clone size: .; CDR3 protein: ASSFAQGAYEQY
CDR3 length: 9; V gene: TRBV5-5; J gene: TRBJ2-7; D gene: .; clone size: few; CDR3 protein: ASSPSYEQY
CDR3 length: 11; V gene: TRBV29-1; J gene: TRBJ2-7; D gene: .; clone size: .; CDR3 protein: SVRDFLGYEQY